The 7 T cell receptor beta chains listed next were all sequenced from one sample in a study of T cells after posttransplantation cyclophosphamide. The data were produced by immunoSEQ multiplex PCR, yet TCRdb's version contains in-frame clones alone and is incomplete. The profile covers under 45,000 clones, none occurring a single time. Source material: PBMCs. The receptors stem from a man aged 30 to 39 in good health and a related stem cell transplant donor.

In its sample, this clone was seen many times. The DNA of the CDR3 is TGTGCCAGCAGCTTAAGAGGACACACAAATCAGCCCCAGCATTTT. It is translated as CASSLRGHTNQPQHF. The chain combines TRBV7-2 with TRBJ1-5; tentative D call: TRBD1 (5 bases). The CDR3 is made up of 15 amino acids. V was trimmed by 2 bases and J by 4 bases, leaving 12 bases between them. Germline V gene data show CDR1 as SGHTA and CDR2 as FQGNSA.

This clone was found a few times. The V call is TRBV9, the J call TRBJ1-2; 7 bases are a match to TRBD1. With V trimmed by 0 bases and J by 4 bases, 3 bases remained unmatched. Germline V gene data show CDR1 as SGDLS and CDR2 as YYNGEE. The CDR3 runs 14 residues. CDR3: CASSVEDRPYGYTF. The CDR3 DNA is TGTGCCAGCAGCGTAGAGGACAGGCCCTATGGCTACACCTTC.

This clone was seen at least ten times. The V and J genes are TRBV28 and TRBJ1-6; D not certain. The ends were cut back, 10 bases at V and 0 bases at J, with 10 bases in the middle. This CDR3 contains 14 residues. In germline, CDR1 is MDHEN, CDR2 SYDVKM. This chain's CDR3 is CATHRSSYNSPLHF. Written as DNA, the CDR3 is TGTGCCACCCACAGAAGCTCCTATAATTCACCCCTCCACTTT.

This clone was counted many times. The V call is TRBV12-3 or TRBV12-4, the J call TRBJ2-2; weak D call: TRBD2 (6 bases). There are 15 residues in the CDR3. V dropped 7 bases and J dropped 2 bases, with 14 bases sitting between them. For the CDR3, the DNA is TGTGCCAGCACCTCCGGGGGTGGCAACACCGGGGAGCTGTTTTTT. This gives the protein CASTSGGGNTGELFF.

This clone has at least ten counts. This rearrangement joins TRBV11-2 to TRBJ2-3; a weak D match, TRBD2 (5 bases). The CDR3 is 14 residues long. V was cut by 1 base and J by 2 bases, with 7 bases left in between. In germline, CDR1 is SGHAT, CDR2 FQNNGV. This chain's CDR3 is CASSLAGYTDTQYF. The CDR3 DNA is TGTGCCAGCAGCTTAGCGGGGTACACAGATACGCAGTATTTT.

There are many counts of this clone. This chain connects TRBV5-1 to TRBJ1-6, with D possibly being TRBD1 (6 bases). Per germline, CDR1 SGHRS and CDR2 YFSETQ. The germline V and J ends were trimmed by 1 base and 6 bases, with 11 bases remaining between them. The CDR3 loop spans 15 amino acids. CDR3 coding DNA: TGCGCCAGCAGCTTGTCAGGGGCTAGTAATTCACCCCTCCACTTT. This codes for CASSLSGASNSPLHF.

The chain employs TRBV28 and TRBJ2-5, with 9 positions matching TRBD2. V was clipped by 3 bases and J by 1 base; unmatched bases: 18. CDR1 MDHEN and CDR2 SYDVKM come from the germline V gene. The CDR3 covers 20 residues. In DNA form, the CDR3 reads TGTGCCAGCAGTTTTCCTGTAGCGGGGGCCAACCTGATAACCCAAGAGACCCAGTACTTC. It yields the protein CASSFPVAGANLITQETQYF.